This TCR beta chain was captured in a study of response to subunit inactivated influenza vaccine. Germline assignment: CDR1 LNHDA and CDR2 SQIVND (reference sequence). CDR3 size: 13 residues. TCRdb re-called the RT-PCR reads with MiXCR, one entry per CDR3 protein. The sample lists 500,000 to 700,000 distinct CDR3 sequences; roughly 25% were seen once. Another study also made use of these data, one on T cells expressing NK-cell markers. Turning to that study: It was by 5'RACE template switching with UMIs that TCR beta cDNA was made. Eight donors were sequenced, of whom seven were HCMV-seropositive, while the remaining one was HCMV-seronegative.

The chain uses TRBV19 and TRBJ2-1; 8 bases agree with TRBD2. This sequence originates from a man in his forties or fifties who received an inactivated influenza vaccine. The sequencing here drew on CD4+ T cells sorted from PBMCs, taken 11 to 12 days after vaccination. The CDR3 loop reads CAQPQRGSQEQFF. The CDR3 nucleotides read TGTGCTCAACCCCAGCGGGGGTCACAGGAGCAGTTCTTC.